A selection of T cell receptor beta chains follows, all from one sample in a study of graft-versus-host responses after intestinal transplantation. Only in-frame clones appear in the TCRdb table, and some are missing; sequencing was by immunoSEQ multiplex PCR. Among about 99,000 clones listed, about 90% were seen once. These receptors are not linked to any known antigen. Sequencing was performed on unstimulated CD4+ T cells sorted from spleen or lymph node cells, taken before intestinal transplant. The receptors derive from a human donor who received an intestinal transplant. The CDR3 runs from the conserved cysteine through the conserved F or W. A D gene is named only where the DNA matches it firmly. Some rows mark clone size as missing; the rest say once, few, many or name a class of expanded clone.

J gene | V gene | clone size | D gene | CDR3 DNA | CDR3 protein
TRBJ2-2 | TRBV30 | - | - | TGTGCCTGGAGTGGGTACAGGCCTACCGGGGAGCTGTTTTTT | CAWSGYRPTGELFF
TRBJ1-1 | TRBV28 | - | TRBD1 | TGTGCCAGCAGTTTAGTCCAGGGGGAGACTGAAGCTTTCTTT | CASSLVQGETEAFF
TRBJ2-3 | TRBV7-9 | - | TRBD2 | TGTGCCAGCAGCGAACTAGCGGGGAGCACAGATACGCAGTATTTT | CASSELAGSTDTQYF
TRBJ2-3 | TRBV7-3 | - | - | TGTGCCAGCAGCCCGTTTCGTAGCACAGATACGCAGTATTTT | CASSPFRSTDTQYF
TRBJ2-7 | TRBV6-5 | once | - | TGTGCCAGCAGTCCCACCGGGACCCAAGACTACGAGCAGTACTTC | CASSPTGTQDYEQYF
TRBJ2-3 | TRBV10-3 | - | - | TGTGCCATCAGTGGTGCAGAAAGCACAGATACGCAGTATTTT | CAISGAESTDTQYF
TRBJ1-2 | TRBV19 | - | TRBD1 | TGTGCCACTGGACAGGGAGCCGGTGGCTACACCTTC | CATGQGAGGYTF
TRBJ1-5 | TRBV2 | - | TRBD1 | TGTGCCAGCCTCAGGGGGCGGGATCAGCCCCAGCATTTT | CASLRGRDQPQHF
TRBJ2-3 | TRBV7-9 | - | - | TGTGCCAGCAGCTTGGCGGGGGCTCGCCCAGATACGCAGTATTTT | CASSLAGARPDTQYF
TRBJ2-1 | TRBV18 | - | - | TGTGCCAGCTCACCTGAAACTAGTATCAATGAGCAGTTCTTC | CASSPETSINEQFF
TRBJ2-5 | TRBV6-1 | - | - | TGTGCCAGCAGTGAATGGGGCAGGAGGCTAACCCAAGAGACCCAGTACTTC | CASSEWGRRLTQETQYF
TRBJ2-7 | TRBV19 | - | TRBD1 | TGTGCCAGTAGTACTCCAGGACAGGGTAGAGACGAGCAGTACTTC | CASSTPGQGRDEQYF
TRBJ2-3 | TRBV5-4 | - | TRBD1 | TGTGCCAGCAGCTTACAGGGGAGCACAGATACGCAGTATTTT | CASSLQGSTDTQYF
TRBJ2-1 | TRBV28 | once | TRBD1 | TGTGCCAGCAGTTACCCGGGACAGGTAAACAATGAGCAGTTCTTC | CASSYPGQVNNEQFF